A selection of T cell receptor beta chains follows, all from one sample in a study of tumor-infiltrating lymphocytes in primary liver carcinoma. TCRdb re-called the multiplex PCR reads with MiXCR, one entry per CDR3 protein. The sample yields 100,000 to 120,000 distinct CDR3 sequences, around 84% seen once. What was sequenced was liver tumor tissue from sampling region 3. All receptors come from a man aged 35 to 55 with primary liver carcinoma and hepatitis B virus infection. Each CDR3 is given with its conserved first and last residue. D genes are given only for firm matches. Not all rows give a size; the values are once, few, many and, for expanded clones, a class.

>TRBJ2-5|TRBV11-2|-|-|15
TGTGCCAGCAGCCCCTTCGGGCTAGTCCCGGAGACCGAGTACTTC
CASSPFGLVPETEYF
>TRBJ2-3|TRBV29-1|-|once|14
TGCAGCGTTTCCGGGATAGGGGTGTCAGATACTCAGTATTTT
CSVSGIGVSDTQYF
>TRBJ2-5|TRBV3-1|-|-|13
TGTGCCAGCAGCCGCACGGCCCAAGGGACCCAGTACTTC
CASSRTAQGTQYF
>TRBJ2-1|TRBV11-2|TRBD2|many|14
TGTGCCAGCAGCTTAACTAGCGGGAGCCATGAGCAGTTCTTC
CASSLTSGSHEQFF
>TRBJ2-1|TRBV6-5|-|-|11
TGTGCCAGCAGTCAGGGCCTGGAGCACTTCTTC
CASSQGLEHFF
>TRBJ2-7|TRBV11-2|TRBD2|-|20
TGTGTCAGTATCTTGAGGGAGGGGAGAACTTGCGGGCTCAGCTCCTACGAGCAGTACTTC
CVSILREGRTCGLSSYEQYF
>TRBJ1-1|TRBV6-6|-|few|12
TGTGCCAGCAGCCCGACAGACGCTGAAGCTTTCTTT
CASSPTDAEAFF
>TRBJ2-3|TRBV6-1|-|once|15
TGTGCCAGCAAGACACAGGGCCGGGGCACAGATATGCAGTATTTT
CASKTQGRGTDMQYF
>TRBJ2-2|TRBV4-3|-|-|14
TGCGTCAGCAGCCAAGTGGGGAGGACCGGGGAGCTGTTTTTT
CVSSQVGRTGELFF
>TRBJ2-7|TRBV11-2|TRBD2|-|18
TGTGCCAACAGCCTAGGTAGCGGGAGGCCCCGTTTCGCCTACGAGCAGTACTTC
CANSLGSGRPRFAYEQYF
>TRBJ1-6|TRBV5-1|-|many|14
TGCGCCAGCAGCGAGGGCCACGATAATTCACCCCTCCACTTT
CASSEGHDNSPLHF
>TRBJ1-1|TRBV12-3/TRBV12-4|-|-|11
TGTTCCAGCAGTTTAACCACTGAAGCGTTCTTT
CSSSLTTEAFF
>TRBJ1-5|TRBV6-1|TRBD1|-|15
TGTTCCAGCTGTGGGGACAGCTTTAGCAATCAGCCCCAGCATTTT
CSSCGDSFSNQPQHF
>TRBJ2-5|TRBV6-1|-|few|13
TGTACCAGTAGCAGGGACTTAGGAGAGACCCAGTACTTC
CTSSRDLGETQYF
>TRBJ2-1|TRBV4-1|TRBD2|-|16
TGCGTCAGCAGCCAAGAGCTGGCTAGCGGGCAAAGTGAGCAGTTCTTC
CVSSQELASGQSEQFF
>TRBJ1-6|TRBV11-1|-|-|13
TGTGCCAGCAGCCGGATACTGGCTTCACCCCTCCACTTC
CASSRILASPLHF
>TRBJ2-7|TRBV21-1|-|few|17
TGTGTCAGCAGCAAAGAAAGTGGTGGGGGAGGGGCAGACGAACAGTACTTC
CVSSKESGGGGADEQYF